Given below is one T cell receptor beta chain in context. The entry originates in a study of blood T cell repertoires in COVID-19. For the study at large: PBMCs, B-cell-depleted T cells, or T cells provided the cDNA or gDNA that made up the material.

Only in-frame clones appear in the TCRdb table, and some are missing; sequencing was by immunoSEQ multiplex PCR. This table holds around 220,000 clones, about four fifths found once. Assignment of participants to cohorts was predicated upon participant-reported clinical history. Germline loops: CDR1 SGDLS, CDR2 YYNGEE. V lost 2 bases and J lost 4; bases outside the gene matches: 6. This CDR3 is built from 16 residues. This receptor was identified in a woman in her thirties or forties who had recovered from COVID-19. Sequenced material: PBMCs or T cells enriched from blood (not recorded which). The chain couples TRBV9 to TRBJ2-2; 9 nucleotides line up with TRBD1. CDR3 nucleotide sequence: TGTGCCAGCAGCGTCACAGGGGGCAAGGGCACCGGGGAGCTGTTTTTT. It translates to CASSVTGGKGTGELFF.